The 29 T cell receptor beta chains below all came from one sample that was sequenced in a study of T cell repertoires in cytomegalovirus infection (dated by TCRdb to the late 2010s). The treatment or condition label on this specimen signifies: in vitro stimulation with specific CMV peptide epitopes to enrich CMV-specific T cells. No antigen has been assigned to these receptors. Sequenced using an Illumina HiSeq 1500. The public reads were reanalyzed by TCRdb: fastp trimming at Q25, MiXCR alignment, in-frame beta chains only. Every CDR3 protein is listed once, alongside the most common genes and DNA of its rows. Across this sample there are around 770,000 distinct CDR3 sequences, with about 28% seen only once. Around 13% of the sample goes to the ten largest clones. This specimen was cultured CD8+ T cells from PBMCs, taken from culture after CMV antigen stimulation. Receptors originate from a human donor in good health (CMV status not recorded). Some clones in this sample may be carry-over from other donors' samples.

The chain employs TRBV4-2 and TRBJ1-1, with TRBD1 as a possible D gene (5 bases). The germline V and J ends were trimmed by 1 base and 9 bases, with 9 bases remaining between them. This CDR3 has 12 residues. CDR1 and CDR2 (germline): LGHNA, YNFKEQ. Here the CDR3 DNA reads TGTGCCAGCAGCCAAGGGGACGGTCAAGCTTTCTTT. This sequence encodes CASSQGDGQAFF.

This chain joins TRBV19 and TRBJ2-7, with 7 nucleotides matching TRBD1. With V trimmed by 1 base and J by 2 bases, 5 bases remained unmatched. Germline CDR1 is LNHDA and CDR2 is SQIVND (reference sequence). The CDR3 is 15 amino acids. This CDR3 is CASSIGQGYAYEQYF. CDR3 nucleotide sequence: TGTGCCAGTAGTATAGGACAGGGATACGCCTACGAGCAGTACTTC. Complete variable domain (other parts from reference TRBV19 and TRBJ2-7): DGGITQSPKYLFRKEGQNVTLSCEQNLNHDAMYWYRQDPGQGLRLIYYSQIVNDFQKGDIAEGYSVSREKKESFPLTVTSAQKNPTAFYLCASSIGQGYAYEQYFGPGTRLTVT.

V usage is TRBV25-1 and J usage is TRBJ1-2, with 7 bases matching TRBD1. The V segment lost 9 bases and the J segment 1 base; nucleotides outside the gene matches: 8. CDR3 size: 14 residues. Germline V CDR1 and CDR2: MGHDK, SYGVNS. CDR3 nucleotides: TGTGCCAGGTTGACAGGGATAAGTAACTATGGCTACACCTTC. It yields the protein CARLTGISNYGYTF.

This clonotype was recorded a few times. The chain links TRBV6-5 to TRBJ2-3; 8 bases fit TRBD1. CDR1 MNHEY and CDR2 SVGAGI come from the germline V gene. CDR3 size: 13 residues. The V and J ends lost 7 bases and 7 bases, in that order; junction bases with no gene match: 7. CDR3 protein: CASNPTGAHTQYF. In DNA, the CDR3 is TGTGCCAGCAATCCGACAGGGGCACATACGCAGTATTTT.

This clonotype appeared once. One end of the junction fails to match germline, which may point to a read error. This CDR3 is CASSYDRLNTEAYF. DNA for the CDR3: TGTGCCAGCAGTTACGACAGGTTGAACACTGAAGCTTACTTT. The chain has TRBV6-5 and TRBJ1-1, with D perhaps matching TRBD1 (6 bases). CDR1 is MNHEY, CDR2 SVGAGI, per germline. There are 14 residues in the CDR3.

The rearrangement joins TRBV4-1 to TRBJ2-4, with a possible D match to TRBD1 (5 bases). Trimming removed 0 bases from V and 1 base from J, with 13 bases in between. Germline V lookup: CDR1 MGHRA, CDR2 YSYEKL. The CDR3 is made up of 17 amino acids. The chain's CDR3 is CASSQERQGLAKNIQYF. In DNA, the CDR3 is TGCGCCAGCAGCCAAGAAAGGCAGGGCTTGGCCAAAAACATTCAGTACTTC.

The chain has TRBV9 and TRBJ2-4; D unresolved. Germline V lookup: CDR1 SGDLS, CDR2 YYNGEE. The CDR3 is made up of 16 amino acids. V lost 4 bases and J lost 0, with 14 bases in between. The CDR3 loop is CASSPPKTLAKNIQYF. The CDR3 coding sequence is TGTGCCAGCAGCCCTCCCAAGACGTTAGCCAAAAACATTCAGTACTTC.

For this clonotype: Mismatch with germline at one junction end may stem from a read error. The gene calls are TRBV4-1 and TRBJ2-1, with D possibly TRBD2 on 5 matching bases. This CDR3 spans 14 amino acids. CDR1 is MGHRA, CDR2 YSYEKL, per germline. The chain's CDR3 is CASSQGNSANEQFF. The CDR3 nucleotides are TGTGCCAGCAGCCAAGGAAATAGCGCTAATGAGCAGTTCTTC.

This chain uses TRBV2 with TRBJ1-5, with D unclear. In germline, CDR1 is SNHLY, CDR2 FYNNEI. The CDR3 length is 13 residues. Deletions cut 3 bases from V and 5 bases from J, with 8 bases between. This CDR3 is CASSESAYQPQHF. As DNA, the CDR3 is TGTGCCAGCAGTGAGTCAGCTTATCAGCCCCAGCATTTT.

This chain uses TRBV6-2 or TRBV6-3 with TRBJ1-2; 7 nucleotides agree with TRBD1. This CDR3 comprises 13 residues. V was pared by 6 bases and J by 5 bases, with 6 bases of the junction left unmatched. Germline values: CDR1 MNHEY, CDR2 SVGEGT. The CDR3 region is CASRDDREYGYTF. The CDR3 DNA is TGTGCCAGCAGAGACGACAGGGAGTATGGCTACACCTTC.

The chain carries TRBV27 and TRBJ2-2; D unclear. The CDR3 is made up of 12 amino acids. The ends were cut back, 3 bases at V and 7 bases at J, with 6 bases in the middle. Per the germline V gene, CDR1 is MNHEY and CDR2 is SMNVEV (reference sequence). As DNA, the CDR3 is TGTGCCAGCAGTTTCCCTCGCGGGGAGCTGTTTTTT. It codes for CASSFPRGELFF.

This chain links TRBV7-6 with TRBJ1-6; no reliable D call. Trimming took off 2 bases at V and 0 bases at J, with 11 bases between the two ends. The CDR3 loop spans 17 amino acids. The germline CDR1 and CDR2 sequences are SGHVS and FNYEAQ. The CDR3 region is CASSLSAEGSYNSPLHF. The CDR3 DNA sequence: TGTGCCAGCAGCTTATCTGCCGAGGGCTCCTATAATTCACCCCTCCACTTT.

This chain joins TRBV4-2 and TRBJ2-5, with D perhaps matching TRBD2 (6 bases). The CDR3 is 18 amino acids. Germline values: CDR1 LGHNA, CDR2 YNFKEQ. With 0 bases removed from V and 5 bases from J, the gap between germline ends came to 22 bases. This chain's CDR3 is CASSQDLGGQRVRETQYF. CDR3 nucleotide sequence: TGTGCCAGCAGCCAAGACCTTGGTGGGCAGCGGGTCAGGGAGACCCAGTACTTC.

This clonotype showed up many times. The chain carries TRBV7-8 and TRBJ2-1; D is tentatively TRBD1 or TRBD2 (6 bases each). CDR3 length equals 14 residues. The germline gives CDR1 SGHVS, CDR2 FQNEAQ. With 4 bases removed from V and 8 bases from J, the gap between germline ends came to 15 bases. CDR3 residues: CASSSSGARDEQFF. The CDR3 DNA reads TGTGCCAGCAGCTCCTCGGGGGCCCGGGATGAGCAGTTCTTC.

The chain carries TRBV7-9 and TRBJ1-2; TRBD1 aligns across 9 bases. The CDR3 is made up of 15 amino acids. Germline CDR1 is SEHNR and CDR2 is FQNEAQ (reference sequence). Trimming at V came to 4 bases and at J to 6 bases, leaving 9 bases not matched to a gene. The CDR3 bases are TGTGCCAGCAGCTGGGCCGGGACAGGGTTCCATGGCTACACCTTC. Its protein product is CASSWAGTGFHGYTF. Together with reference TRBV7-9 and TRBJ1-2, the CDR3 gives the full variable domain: DTGVSQNPRHKITKRGQNVTFRCDPISEHNRLYWYRQTLGQGPEFLTYFQNEAQLEKSRLLSDRFSAERPKGSFSTLEIQRTEQGDSAMYLCASSWAGTGFHGYTFGSGTRLTVV.

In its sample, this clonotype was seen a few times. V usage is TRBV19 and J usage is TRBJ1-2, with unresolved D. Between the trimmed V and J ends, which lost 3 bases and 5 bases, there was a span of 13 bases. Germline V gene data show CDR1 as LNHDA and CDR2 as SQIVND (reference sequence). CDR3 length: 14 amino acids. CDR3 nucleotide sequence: TGTGCCAGTAGTATCATTGGGGATGTATATGGCTACACCTTC. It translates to CASSIIGDVYGYTF.

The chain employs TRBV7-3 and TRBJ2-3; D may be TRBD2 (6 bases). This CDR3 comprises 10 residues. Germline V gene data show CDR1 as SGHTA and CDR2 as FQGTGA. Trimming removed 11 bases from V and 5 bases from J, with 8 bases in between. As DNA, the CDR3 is TGTGCCGAGGAGGGAGATACGCAGTATTTT. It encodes CAEEGDTQYF.

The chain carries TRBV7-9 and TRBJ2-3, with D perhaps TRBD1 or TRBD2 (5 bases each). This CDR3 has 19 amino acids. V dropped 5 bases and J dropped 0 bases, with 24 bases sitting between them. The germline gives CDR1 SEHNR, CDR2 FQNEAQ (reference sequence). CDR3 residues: CASSGRDLNGPLSTDTQYF. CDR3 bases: TGTGCCAGCAGCGGCCGGGACCTCAACGGGCCCCTAAGCACAGATACGCAGTATTTT. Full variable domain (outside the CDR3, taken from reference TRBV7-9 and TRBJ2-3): DTGVSQNPRHKITKRGQNVTFRCDPISEHNRLYWYRQTLGQGPEFLTYFQNEAQLEKSRLLSDRFSAERPKGSFSTLEIQRTEQGDSAMYLCASSGRDLNGPLSTDTQYFGPGTRLTVL.

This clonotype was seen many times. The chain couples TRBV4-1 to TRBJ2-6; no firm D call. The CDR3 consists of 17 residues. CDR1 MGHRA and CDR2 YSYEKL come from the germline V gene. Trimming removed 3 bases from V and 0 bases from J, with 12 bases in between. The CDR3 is CASSHRTAYSGANVLTF. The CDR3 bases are TGCGCCAGCAGCCACCGGACGGCATACTCTGGGGCCAACGTCCTGACTTTC.

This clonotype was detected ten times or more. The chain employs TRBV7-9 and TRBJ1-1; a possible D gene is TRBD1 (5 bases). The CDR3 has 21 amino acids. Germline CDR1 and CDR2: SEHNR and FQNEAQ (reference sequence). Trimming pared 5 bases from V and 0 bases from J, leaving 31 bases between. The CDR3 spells CASSHPDGGGRLLLMNTEAFF. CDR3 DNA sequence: TGTGCCAGCAGCCACCCCGACGGGGGAGGTCGGCTTCTACTCATGAACACTGAAGCTTTCTTT.

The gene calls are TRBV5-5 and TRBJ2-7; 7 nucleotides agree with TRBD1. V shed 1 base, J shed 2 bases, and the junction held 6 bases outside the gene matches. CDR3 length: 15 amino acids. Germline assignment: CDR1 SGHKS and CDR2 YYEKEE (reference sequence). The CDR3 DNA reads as TGTGCCAGCAGCTTGACAGGGGCTACCCCCTACGAGCAGTACTTC. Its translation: CASSLTGATPYEQYF.

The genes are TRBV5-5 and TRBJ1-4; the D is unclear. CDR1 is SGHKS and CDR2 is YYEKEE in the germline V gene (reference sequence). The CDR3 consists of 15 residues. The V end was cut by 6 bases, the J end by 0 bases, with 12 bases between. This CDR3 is CASTTGDATNEKLFF. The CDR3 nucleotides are TGTGCCAGCACCACCGGGGATGCAACTAATGAAAAACTGTTTTTT.

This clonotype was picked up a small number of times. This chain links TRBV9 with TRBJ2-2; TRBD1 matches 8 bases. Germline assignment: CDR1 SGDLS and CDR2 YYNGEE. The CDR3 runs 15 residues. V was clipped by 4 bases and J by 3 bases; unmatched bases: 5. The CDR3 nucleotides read TGTGCCAGCAGCAGACAGGGGTGGGACACCGGGGAGCTGTTTTTT. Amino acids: CASSRQGWDTGELFF.

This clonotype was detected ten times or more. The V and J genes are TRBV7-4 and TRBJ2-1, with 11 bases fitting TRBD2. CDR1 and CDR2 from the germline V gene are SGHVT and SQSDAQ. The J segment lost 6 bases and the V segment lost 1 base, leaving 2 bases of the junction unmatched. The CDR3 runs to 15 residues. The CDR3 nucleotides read TGTGCCAGCAGCTTAGTAGCGGGGGGGCGCAATGAGCAGTTCTTC. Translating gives CASSLVAGGRNEQFF.

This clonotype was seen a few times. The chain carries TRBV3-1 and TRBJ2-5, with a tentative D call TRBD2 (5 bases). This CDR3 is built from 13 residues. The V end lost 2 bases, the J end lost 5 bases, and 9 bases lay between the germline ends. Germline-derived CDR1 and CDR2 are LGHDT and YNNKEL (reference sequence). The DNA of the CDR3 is TGTGCCAGCAGCCAAAGTAGCGTGGAGACCCAGTACTTC. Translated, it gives CASSQSSVETQYF.

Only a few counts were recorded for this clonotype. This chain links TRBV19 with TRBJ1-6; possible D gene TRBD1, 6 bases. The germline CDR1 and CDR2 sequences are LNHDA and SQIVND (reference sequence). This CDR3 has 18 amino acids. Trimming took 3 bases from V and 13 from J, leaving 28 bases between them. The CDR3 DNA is TGTGCCAGTAGTATTGTCTTGGAAAAGGAGGGGGACAATAGGCCCCTCCACTTT. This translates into CASSIVLEKEGDNRPLHF.

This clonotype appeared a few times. As DNA, the CDR3 is TGTGCCAGCAGCCCGTGGGAAAGCACAGATACGCAGTATTTT. It codes for CASSPWESTDTQYF. The chain joins TRBV7-9 to TRBJ2-3; no firm D call. CDR1 and CDR2 from the germline V gene are SEHNR and FQNEAQ (reference sequence). CDR3 length equals 14 residues. Trimming pared 5 bases from V and 0 bases from J, leaving 9 bases between.

CDR3 in DNA: TGCGCCAGCAGCCAATGGGCCGCAGGGAGTGACACAGATACGCAGTATTTT. Its translation is CASSQWAAGSDTDTQYF. The chain combines TRBV4-1 with TRBJ2-3; D is possibly TRBD1 or TRBD2 (5 bases each). Germline CDR1 and CDR2: MGHRA and YSYEKL. This CDR3 comprises 17 residues. V was trimmed by 2 bases and J by 2 bases, leaving 17 bases between them.

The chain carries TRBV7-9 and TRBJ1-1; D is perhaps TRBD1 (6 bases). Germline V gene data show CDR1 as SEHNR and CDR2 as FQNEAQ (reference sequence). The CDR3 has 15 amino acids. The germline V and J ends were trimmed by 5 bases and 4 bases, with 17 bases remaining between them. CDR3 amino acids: CASSRQQGVATEAFF. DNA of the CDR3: TGTGCCAGCAGCCGCCAACAGGGAGTGGCCACTGAAGCTTTCTTT.